This T cell receptor (beta chain) was recovered during a study of T-cell reconstitution after alpha-beta-depleted transplantation in children. CDR3 length: 14 residues. Trimming stripped 3 bases from V and 3 bases from J, with 12 bases between. Using unique molecular identifiers, the investigators prepared the TCRbeta library. TCRdb itself ran the PCR reads through MiXCR, one entry per CDR3 protein. The table lists about 230,000 distinct CDR3 sequences, approximately 9.5% of them singletons. The material sequenced was PBMCs from the stem cell graft donor, taken from the stem cell graft. This sequence joins TRBV12-3 or TRBV12-4 and TRBJ2-7; the D gene is possibly TRBD2 (5 bases). The clonotype comes from a human donor who donated a stem cell graft to a child with acute lymphoblastic leukemia. CDR3 residues: CASSFERGIYEQYF. The CDR3 nucleotides read TGTGCCAGCAGTTTCGAGCGAGGGATCTACGAGCAGTACTTC.